The TCR beta chain described here comes from a study of cytotoxic CD8 clonotypes in ibrutinib-treated CLL. Turning to the study itself: Following treatment for a median about 13 months, range 6 to 36, response samples were then taken. Across samples, productive templates numbered a few hundred thousand and productive rearrangements reached over 90,000 on average.

This clone was seen only a few times. TCRdb's copy holds only in-frame clones and misses some; the assay was immunoSEQ multiplex PCR. The sample holds 13,000 to 15,000 clones, about 55% seen once. Germline V gene sequence: CDR1 SGDLS, CDR2 YYNGEE. Between the trimmed V and J ends, which lost 6 bases and 3 bases, there was a span of 15 bases. This CDR3 has 14 residues. The material sequenced was PBMCs, taken at a 24-month disease-progression time point, from a patient treated with ibrutinib. The V call is TRBV9, the J call TRBJ1-1; D ambiguous. This TCR came from a human donor with chronic lymphocytic leukemia. CDR3: CASNREGMDTEAFF. In nucleotides, the CDR3 is TGTGCCAGCAACCGGGAGGGTATGGACACTGAAGCTTTCTTT.